The rows below give T cell receptor beta chains drawn from one sample of a study of CD8+CD57+ T cells in acquired aplastic anemia. TCRdb independently ran MiXCR on the reads; one entry per CDR3 protein. The sample holds about 110,000 distinct CDR3 sequences, roughly 51% seen once. Sequencing was done on a sample of sorted CD4+, CD8+, or CD8+CD57+ T cells (not recorded which) from PBMCs. These TCRs come from a human donor in good health, serving as a control. CDR3s include the opening cysteine and the closing phenylalanine or tryptophan. The order of the fields is clone size, V gene, J gene, D gene, CDR3 protein, CDR3 DNA. D genes are given only for firm matches. Rows give clone size only sometimes, using once, few, many, or a class for an expanded clone.

>-|TRBV25-1|TRBJ1-2|TRBD1
CASSGAGTGGYGYTF
TGTGCCAGCAGTGGTGCCGGGACAGGGGGCTATGGCTACACCTTC
>many|TRBV6-1|TRBJ2-5|TRBD1
CASSERGQLETQYF
TGTGCCAGCAGTGAGAGGGGACAGTTAGAGACCCAGTACTTC
>many|TRBV6-5|TRBJ2-7|-
CASSYVRGGHYEQYF
TGTGCCAGCAGTTACGTCAGGGGGGGACACTACGAGCAGTACTTC
>-|TRBV19|TRBJ2-7|TRBD2
CASSRSGMPYEQYF
TGTGCCAGTAGTAGGAGCGGGATGCCCTACGAGCAGTACTTC
>-|TRBV7-8|TRBJ1-1|TRBD1
CASSPTGGNTEAFF
TGTGCCAGCAGCCCCACAGGGGGGAACACTGAAGCTTTCTTT
>-|TRBV6-2/TRBV6-3|TRBJ1-1|TRBD1
CASNQGTGESPNTEAFF
TGTGCCAGCAACCAAGGGACAGGGGAATCGCCGAACACTGAAGCTTTCTTT
>many|TRBV20-1|TRBJ1-2|-
CSARDSGAGEGGYGYTF
TGCAGTGCTAGAGATTCCGGCGCGGGGGAGGGAGGCTATGGCTACACCTTC
>few|TRBV2|TRBJ2-6|-
CASSDRVSGANVLTF
TGTGCCAGCAGTGACAGGGTCTCTGGGGCCAACGTCCTGACTTTC
>-|TRBV12-3/TRBV12-4|TRBJ2-7|-
CASSLALGPRSSYEQYF
TGTGCCAGCAGTTTAGCGTTGGGACCCAGGAGCTCCTACGAGCAGTACTTC
>-|TRBV7-6|TRBJ2-5|-
CASLHRSQYF
TGTGCCAGCCTTCATCGTAGCCAGTACTTC
>-|TRBV10-3|TRBJ1-6|-
CAISVTGSYNSPLHF
TGTGCCATCAGTGTGACAGGAAGTTATAATTCACCCCTCCACTTT
>many|TRBV12-3/TRBV12-4|TRBJ2-1|TRBD2
CASSLLRLAVYNEQFF
TGTGCCAGCAGTTTATTGCGTCTAGCGGTCTACAATGAGCAGTTCTTT
>-|TRBV5-5|TRBJ2-2|TRBD1
CASSSLTGAGELFF
TGTGCCAGCAGCTCGCTGACAGGGGCCGGGGAGCTGTTTTTT
>-|TRBV2|TRBJ2-2|TRBD2
CASRRTSGMNTGELFF
TGTGCCAGCAGGCGGACTAGCGGGATGAACACCGGGGAGCTGTTTTTT
>-|TRBV12-3/TRBV12-4|TRBJ2-5|-
CASRGWPQETQYF
TGTGCCAGCAGGGGGTGGCCCCAAGAGACCCAGTACTTC
>many|TRBV7-3|TRBJ2-2|-
CASSSGASTGELFF
TGTGCCAGCAGCTCCGGGGCCTCTACCGGGGAGCTGTTTTTT
>-|TRBV5-1|TRBJ1-2|-
CASSLEGAGEAF
TGCGCCAGCAGCTTGGAAGGGGCCGGCGAAGCTTTC
>-|TRBV2|TRBJ1-5|TRBD1
CASTQGNQPQHF
TGTGCCAGCACACAGGGGAATCAGCCCCAGCATTTT
>once|TRBV10-3|TRBJ1-6|-
CAISESLTRRDSPLHF
TGTGCCATCAGTGAGTCGTTGACCCGGAGGGACTCACCCCTCCACTTT
>-|TRBV12-3/TRBV12-4|TRBJ1-1|-
CAISLGQGGYHTEAFF
TGTGCCATCAGTTTAGGCCAGGGCGGTTATCACACTGAAGCTTTCTTT
>-|TRBV20-1|TRBJ2-7|TRBD2
CSASKPLAGGYEQYF
TGCAGTGCTAGCAAACCTCTAGCGGGCGGATACGAGCAGTACTTC
>-|TRBV2|TRBJ2-7|-
CASSERGTKSYEQYF
TGTGCCAGCAGTGAACGGGGGACAAAGTCCTACGAGCAGTACTTC
>many|TRBV5-4|TRBJ1-1|-
CASSLVTQGGTEAFF
TGTGCCAGCAGCTTGGTCACACAGGGCGGCACTGAAGCTTTCTTT
>-|TRBV11-1|TRBJ2-3|-
CASSSFGTGTDTQYF
TGTGCCAGCAGCTCTTTCGGGACGGGCACAGATACGCAGTATTTT
>-|TRBV5-1|TRBJ1-6|TRBD1
CASSPRDSSYNSPLHF
TGCGCCAGCAGCCCCCGGGACAGCTCCTATAATTCACCCCTCCACTTT
>few|TRBV3-1|TRBJ2-2|-
CASKIVGTGELFF
TGTGCCAGCAAAATCGTGGGAACCGGGGAGCTGTTTTTT
>many|TRBV6-1|TRBJ2-2|-
CASSEAPGINTGELFF
TGTGCCAGCAGTGAAGCCCCAGGGATCAACACCGGGGAGCTGTTTTTT
>-|TRBV9|TRBJ1-1|-
CASSVAGAQTEAFF
TGTGCCAGCAGCGTAGCTGGGGCGCAGACTGAAGCTTTCTTT
>-|TRBV5-1|TRBJ2-3|-
CASTPVPLEGGYTDTQYF
TGCGCCAGCACCCCCGTCCCCTTGGAGGGGGGTTACACAGATACGCAGTATTTT
>many|TRBV7-2|TRBJ2-1|TRBD2
CASSLTLAGGSYNEQFF
TGTGCCAGCAGCCTCACACTAGCGGGGGGATCCTACAATGAGCAGTTCTTC
>once|TRBV9|TRBJ1-1|-
CASLAAFF
TGTGCCAGCCTTGCGGCTTTCTTT
>-|TRBV19|TRBJ1-5|-
CASTQGLEPQHF
TGTGCCAGTACACAGGGTTTAGAGCCCCAGCATTTT
>many|TRBV9|TRBJ2-3|-
CASSVEEGGVTDTQYF
TGTGCCAGCAGCGTAGAGGAAGGGGGTGTGACAGATACGCAGTATTTT
>many|TRBV14|TRBJ2-7|-
CASSRAPNMAAYEQYF
TGTGCCAGCAGCCGGGCGCCGAATATGGCGGCCTACGAGCAGTACTTC
>-|TRBV25-1|TRBJ2-7|-
CASGTGSSYEQYF
TGTGCCAGCGGAACAGGGTCATCCTACGAGCAGTACTTC
>-|TRBV3-1|TRBJ1-2|-
CASSQNNRVYGYTF
TGTGCCAGCAGCCAAAATAACAGGGTCTATGGCTACACCTTC